A single sample is the source of the 18 T cell receptor beta chains below, sequenced in a study of blood T cell repertoires in COVID-19. Clones were sequenced by immunoSEQ multiplex PCR, and TCRdb holds only the in-frame ones, with some missing. The sample lists a few hundred thousand clones, roughly four fifths occurring once. Source material: peripheral blood. The receptors shown here come from a man aged 25 to 40 who had recovered from COVID-19.

In this sample, this clone turned up once. The CDR3 loop is CASSSQTHTENTIYF. DNA of the CDR3: TGTGCCAGCTCATCCCAGACTCATACGGAAAACACCATATATTTT. The chain joins TRBV18 to TRBJ1-3; D is uncertain. Germline assignment: CDR1 KGHSH and CDR2 LQKENI. The CDR3 spans 15 residues. The V gene lost 5 bases and the J gene lost 6 bases, with 17 bases spanning the gap.

This chain links TRBV9 with TRBJ2-3, with TRBD2 matching over 9 bases. The CDR3 spans 19 residues. V dropped 3 bases and J dropped 6; count of bases not matched to a gene: 20. Germline V gene lookup returns CDR1 SGDLS and CDR2 YYNGEE. The CDR3 region is CASSAPSLAGAHRHDTQYF. CDR3 coding DNA: TGTGCCAGCAGCGCCCCATCCTTAGCGGGGGCCCACCGCCACGATACGCAGTATTTT.

The chain has TRBV7-3 and TRBJ2-7; 12 bases align to TRBD1. Germline trimming cut 3 bases from V and 5 bases from J; bases unmatched to any gene: 5. Germline V CDR1 and CDR2: SGHTA, FQGTGA. CDR3 length: 15 residues. The CDR3 region is CASSFSGTGGHEQYF. The CDR3, as DNA: TGTGCCAGCAGCTTCTCCGGGACAGGGGGCCACGAGCAGTACTTC.

V usage is TRBV2 and J usage is TRBJ1-4; D remains ambiguous. The V end lost 4 bases, the J end lost 8 bases, and 14 bases lay between the germline ends. Germline V gene sequence: CDR1 SNHLY, CDR2 FYNNEI. The CDR3 has 14 residues. The CDR3 DNA is TGTGCCAGCAGTGCTCGCGCGGGAGGGGAAAAACTGTTTTTT. This encodes CASSARAGGEKLFF.

This clone has a handful of counts. The V and J genes are TRBV19 and TRBJ1-1, with no clear D. The germline gives CDR1 LNHDA, CDR2 SQIVND (reference sequence). With 6 bases removed from V and 5 bases from J, the gap between germline ends came to 22 bases. The CDR3 covers 16 residues. In nucleotides, the CDR3 is TGTGCCAGTAGCAAGAACCCCTCTGCGCACGGGACTGAAGCTTTCTTT. Translation: CASSKNPSAHGTEAFF.

The J gene is TRBJ1-2, the V gene TRBV11-2; 10 bases agree with TRBD1. Germline-derived CDR1 and CDR2 are SGHAT and FQNNGV. The trim removed 0 bases at V and 7 bases at J, leaving 5 bases unmatched. This CDR3 has 15 amino acids. CDR3 coding DNA: TGTGCCAGCAGCTTAGATCGCGACAGGGGGCTTGGCTACACCTTC. It is translated as CASSLDRDRGLGYTF. The full variable domain, with the rest looked up from reference TRBV11-2 and TRBJ1-2, is EAGVAQSPRYKIIEKRQSVAFWCNPISGHATLYWYQQILGQGPKLLIQFQNNGVVDDSQLPKDRFSAERLKGVDSTLKIQPAKLEDSAVYLCASSLDRDRGLGYTFGSGTRLTVV.

The chain is built from TRBV5-1 and TRBJ1-2, with D unresolved. The V end was cut by 4 bases, the J end by 3 bases, with 10 bases between. Germline CDR1 and CDR2: SGHRS and YFSETQ. CDR3 length: 13 amino acids. CDR3: CASSPPVDYGYTF. The CDR3 nucleotides read TGCGCCAGCAGCCCCCCGGTGGACTATGGCTACACCTTC.

This sequence joins TRBV7-6 and TRBJ1-1; 7 bases match TRBD1. The CDR3 length is 15 residues. The germline CDR1 and CDR2 sequences are SGHVS and FNYEAQ. With V trimmed by 5 bases and J by 3 bases, 9 bases remained unmatched. CDR3 in amino acids: CASSRNQGVDTEAFF. Here the CDR3 DNA reads TGTGCCAGCAGCCGAAATCAGGGGGTGGACACTGAAGCTTTCTTT. The variable domain in full, with the rest retrieved from reference TRBV7-6 and TRBJ1-1, is GAGVSQSPRYKVTKRGQDVALRCDPISGHVSLYWYRQALGQGPEFLTYFNYEAQQDKSGLPNDRFSAERPEGSISTLTIQRTEQRDSAMYRCASSRNQGVDTEAFFGQGTRLTVV.

Written as DNA, the CDR3 is TGTGCCAGCAGCTTACAGGGGGGCGGTAACACCGGGGAGCTGTTTTTT. This sequence encodes CASSLQGGGNTGELFF. The genes are TRBV7-3 and TRBJ2-2; D is possibly TRBD1 (7 bases). Germline CDR1 is SGHTA and CDR2 is FQGTGA. CDR3 length: 16 amino acids. Trimming stripped 2 bases from V and 2 bases from J, with 12 bases between.

This sequence joins TRBV5-4 and TRBJ1-1; a weak D match, TRBD1 (5 bases). The CDR3 is made up of 15 amino acids. Trimming shortened V by 4 bases and J by 1 base, and 14 bases separated the two germline ends. CDR1 SGHNT and CDR2 YYREEE come from the germline V gene (reference sequence). In DNA form, the CDR3 reads TGTGCCAGCAGCCAGGGAGGGAAGGGGAACACTGAAGCTTTCTTT. Its protein is CASSQGGKGNTEAFF.

The chain couples TRBV5-6 to TRBJ2-6; D unclear. The CDR3 is 13 residues long. Trimming shortened V by 4 bases and J by 4 bases, and 6 bases separated the two germline ends. Germline CDR1 is SGHDT and CDR2 is YYEEEE. The CDR3 loop is CASSERGANVLTF. For the CDR3, the DNA is TGTGCCAGCAGCGAGAGGGGGGCCAACGTCCTGACTTTC.

Only a few counts were recorded for this clone. The chain couples TRBV4-1 to TRBJ2-1; 8 bases agree with TRBD1. The germline CDR1 and CDR2 sequences are MGHRA and YSYEKL. V trimming: 4 bases; J trimming: 0 bases; junction bases outside the gene matches: 14. This CDR3 is built from 19 residues. The CDR3 DNA follows: TGCGCCAGCAGCCGCGCACCAGATTACAGGGGGAGCTCCTACAATGAGCAGTTCTTC. Translating gives CASSRAPDYRGSSYNEQFF.

The chain couples TRBV9 to TRBJ2-5, with 7 bases fitting TRBD2. CDR3 length: 13 amino acids. J gave up 5 bases and V 3 bases, and 4 bases lay outside the gene matches. Germline V gene data show CDR1 as SGDLS and CDR2 as YYNGEE. The CDR3 bases are TGTGCCAGCAGCGCTTTAGCGGGTGAGACCCAGTACTTC. It codes for CASSALAGETQYF.

This clone was observed once. The J gene is TRBJ1-2, the V gene TRBV28; D unclear. Germline lookup yields CDR1 MDHEN and CDR2 SYDVKM. V lost 5 bases to trimming and J lost 7 bases, with 8 bases between them. This CDR3 region has 11 residues. The CDR3 region is CASSVEGGYTF. CDR3 nucleotide sequence: TGTGCCAGCAGTGTCGAGGGTGGCTACACCTTC.

This clone was counted a single time. This chain uses TRBV10-3 with TRBJ2-7; TRBD1 matches 7 bases. Per germline, CDR1 ENHRY and CDR2 SYGVKD. CDR3 length equals 12 residues. Losses at the gene ends were 10 bases for V and 5 bases for J; bases not matched to a gene: 8. The CDR3 region has the DNA TGTGCCACCTCGACAGGGCGTCACGAGCAGTACGTC. Its translation is CATSTGRHEQYV.

This clone was seen once. This chain uses TRBV11-2 with TRBJ1-5; 10 bases line up with TRBD1. The length of the CDR3 is 15 residues. Germline CDR1 SGHAT, CDR2 FQNNGV. The V gene end was trimmed by 5 bases and the J gene end by 7 bases; junction bases not matched to a gene: 8. DNA of the CDR3: TGTGCCAGCAGCCTCGACAGGGGGCAAGAGCAGCCCCAGCATTTT. Translation: CASSLDRGQEQPQHF.

The chain carries TRBV2 and TRBJ2-7; the D is unclear. The CDR3 sequence is 10 residues long. The V gene's germline CDR1 is SNHLY and CDR2 FYNNEI. V shed 5 bases and J shed 3 bases, with 2 bases lying between them. The CDR3 region is CASSLYEQYF. CDR3 coding DNA: TGTGCCAGCAGTCTCTACGAGCAGTACTTC.

Notes on this clone: Other DNA variants within this sample encode the same CDR3. The chain joins TRBV6-5 to TRBJ1-2; 7 bases fit TRBD1. Trimming removed 2 bases from V and 3 bases from J; junction bases left unmatched: 3. Per the germline V gene, CDR1 is MNHEY and CDR2 is SVGAGI. This CDR3 is 14 amino acids long. The CDR3 spells CASSYRGRDYGYTF. The CDR3 DNA is TGTGCCAGCAGTTACAGGGGGCGGGACTATGGCTACACCTTC.